The 23 T cell receptor beta chains listed next were all sequenced from one sample in a study of cytomegalovirus exposure and HLA in healthy donors. 60 Vbeta and 13 Jbeta primers were used in PCR. The assay was immunoSEQ multiplex PCR, and TCRdb's table has in-frame clones only and misses some. The profile shows 75,000 to 95,000 clones, over 75% of them singletons. The sequenced material came from PBMCs. The receptor source for this set is a man aged 50 to 59 in good health and CMV-seronegative.

The V and J genes are TRBV14 and TRBJ2-7; 8 nucleotides agree with TRBD1. Germline loops: CDR1 SGHDN, CDR2 FVKESK. This CDR3 comprises 15 residues. V lost 4 bases and J lost 2; bases outside the gene matches: 7. This chain's CDR3 is CASSRFWGQAYEQYF. CDR3 sequence (DNA): TGTGCCAGCAGCCGGTTTTGGGGACAGGCCTACGAGCAGTACTTC.

The chain uses TRBV18 and TRBJ1-5; no clear D gene. Germline values: CDR1 KGHSH, CDR2 LQKENI. Trimming pared 0 bases from V and 6 bases from J, leaving 15 bases between. There are 16 residues in the CDR3. The CDR3, as DNA: TGTGCCAGCTCACCACCGAGCTCAGGAGGAGGTCAGCCCCAGCATTTT. As protein: CASSPPSSGGGQPQHF.

This clone was seen a few times. The J gene is TRBJ1-4, the V gene TRBV5-4; possibly TRBD1 for D (6 bases). CDR3 length: 16 residues. Trimming took 0 bases from V and 5 from J, leaving 14 bases between them. Germline V gives CDR1 SGHNT, CDR2 YYREEE (reference sequence). CDR3 sequence reads: CASSLAKTGRNEKLFF. The CDR3 DNA reads as TGTGCCAGCAGCTTGGCCAAGACAGGCCGGAATGAAAAACTGTTTTTT.

The chain has TRBV14 and TRBJ1-2; D might be TRBD1 (5 bases). V lost 1 base, J lost 4 bases, and 13 bases lay in between. This CDR3 comprises 15 residues. CDR1 and CDR2 (germline): SGHDN, FVKESK. CDR3 coding DNA: TGTGCCAGCAGCCAAGGAACAGGCCAAAGCTATGGCTACACCTTC. Translation: CASSQGTGQSYGYTF.

Worth noting for this clone: Different DNA sequences within this sample yield the same CDR3. The chain uses TRBV6-4 and TRBJ1-2; 7 bases agree with TRBD1. Looked up from germline, CDR1 is MRHNA and CDR2 is SNTAGT. V dropped 7 bases and J dropped 7; count of bases not matched to a gene: 12. This CDR3 has 14 amino acids. The CDR3 DNA sequence: TGTGCCAGCAAAACAGGGGCAACTTCTCGTGGCTACACCTTC. Translating gives CASKTGATSRGYTF.

The CDR3 is CASRDRDQETQYF. Here the CDR3 DNA reads TGCGCCAGCCGGGACAGGGATCAAGAGACCCAGTACTTC. V gene TRBV4-3 combines with J gene TRBJ2-5; TRBD1 aligns across 9 bases. V gave up 8 bases and J gave up 2 bases; unmatched junction bases: 3. The germline V gene has CDR1 LGHNA and CDR2 YSLEER. This CDR3 has 13 residues.

V and J are TRBV28 and TRBJ1-2, with 7 bases lining up with TRBD1. Trimming at V came to 3 bases and at J to 12 bases, leaving 7 bases not matched to a gene. The germline CDR1 and CDR2 sequences are MDHEN and SYDVKM. The CDR3 is made up of 12 amino acids. Here the CDR3 DNA reads TGTGCCAGCAGTTTCGTGACAGGGCAGAACACCTTC. Translated, it gives CASSFVTGQNTF.

This chain links TRBV6-1 with TRBJ1-5; no firm D call. The ends were cut back, 4 bases at V and 1 base at J, with 5 bases in the middle. Germline lookup yields CDR1 MNHNS and CDR2 SASEGT. The CDR3 has 13 amino acids. The CDR3 spells CASSVESNQPQHF. DNA of the CDR3: TGTGCCAGCAGTGTGGAGAGCAATCAGCCCCAGCATTTT.

The chain uses TRBV19 and TRBJ1-1, with D uncertain. Germline-derived CDR1 and CDR2 are LNHDA and SQIVND (reference sequence). The CDR3 is 13 amino acids. V dropped 3 bases and J dropped 5 bases, with 10 bases sitting between them. CDR3 protein: CASSIVPRTEAFF. CDR3 nucleotide sequence: TGTGCCAGTAGTATTGTCCCGAGGACTGAAGCTTTCTTT.

This clone was counted once. The chain couples TRBV5-1 to TRBJ2-7; 10 nucleotides agree with TRBD1. J gave up 1 base and V 4 bases, and 8 bases lay outside the gene matches. This CDR3 region has 16 residues. Per germline, CDR1 SGHRS and CDR2 YFSETQ. DNA for the CDR3: TGCGCCAGCAGCCCCACGACAGGGGGCTTGTCCTACGAGCAGTACTTC. Encoded protein: CASSPTTGGLSYEQYF.

This clone was picked up a small number of times. The chain carries TRBV27 and TRBJ2-3, with D possibly being TRBD2 (5 bases). Between the trimmed V and J ends, which lost 0 bases and 0 bases, there was a span of 16 bases. Germline CDR1 MNHEY, CDR2 SMNVEV (reference sequence). The CDR3 contains 18 residues. For the CDR3, the DNA is TGTGCCAGCAGTTTATCCGGTCGTGGGGAGACTAGCACAGATACGCAGTATTTT. Residues: CASSLSGRGETSTDTQYF.

The chain links TRBV7-2 to TRBJ2-5; D perhaps matches TRBD2 (7 bases). The CDR3 extends over 14 amino acids. CDR1 SGHTA and CDR2 FQGNSA come from the germline V gene. V lost 5 bases, J lost 4 bases, and 14 bases lay in between. CDR3 DNA sequence: TGTGCCAGCAGCCTACAGGGAGGGGCAGAGACCCAGTACTTC. It translates to CASSLQGGAETQYF.

This chain links TRBV9 with TRBJ2-1; TRBD2 agrees at 12 bases. V dropped 2 bases and J dropped 10; count of bases not matched to a gene: 7. The CDR3 loop spans 15 amino acids. CDR1 and CDR2 (germline): SGDLS, YYNGEE. The CDR3: CASSVSGLAGSEQFF. DNA for the CDR3: TGTGCCAGCAGCGTCTCGGGACTAGCGGGCAGCGAGCAGTTCTTC.

Concerning this clone itself: Other DNA sequences within the sample encode an identical CDR3. The chain is built from TRBV14 and TRBJ2-7; TRBD2 aligns across 7 bases. This CDR3 is 15 amino acids long. The germline V gene encodes CDR1 SGHDN and CDR2 FVKESK. Trimming at V came to 5 bases and at J to 1 base, leaving 8 bases not matched to a gene. The CDR3 nucleotides are TGTGCCAGCAGCAACCGGGACTACCCTTCCTACGAGCAGTACTTC. It yields the protein CASSNRDYPSYEQYF.

The chain is built from TRBV14 and TRBJ1-1; unclear D gene. Per the germline V gene, CDR1 is SGHDN and CDR2 is FVKESK. V lost 4 bases, J lost 7 bases, and 13 bases lay in between. CDR3 length equals 13 residues. CDR3 protein: CASSPVGGGEAFF. CDR3 nucleotide sequence: TGTGCCAGCAGCCCGGTCGGTGGCGGTGAAGCTTTCTTT.

The CDR3 is CASSLASASDQETQYF. CDR3 bases: TGTGCCAGCAGCTTGGCCTCGGCAAGCGATCAAGAGACCCAGTACTTC. The chain couples TRBV5-6 to TRBJ2-5, with no clear D. Trimming shortened V by 0 bases and J by 2 bases, and 14 bases separated the two germline ends. From germline, CDR1 is SGHDT and CDR2 YYEEEE. This CDR3 has 16 residues.

J is TRBJ1-4 and V is TRBV14; D gene unclear. V was trimmed by 5 bases and J by 3 bases, leaving 7 bases between them. Germline values: CDR1 SGHDN, CDR2 FVKESK. The CDR3 extends over 13 amino acids. The CDR3: CASSWQSNEKLFF. The CDR3 DNA sequence: TGTGCCAGCAGCTGGCAGTCTAATGAAAAACTGTTTTTT.

The chain links TRBV7-2 to TRBJ2-5; 7 nucleotides align to TRBD2. The length of the CDR3 is 14 residues. CDR1 and CDR2 from the germline V gene are SGHTA and FQGNSA. V lost 4 bases, J lost 5 bases, and 7 bases stayed unmatched. Written as DNA, the CDR3 is TGTGCCAGCAGCTACGGGGGGAGGAGGGAGACCCAGTACTTC. Residues: CASSYGGRRETQYF.

V gene TRBV7-6 combines with J gene TRBJ1-5; the D gene is possibly TRBD1 (5 bases). The CDR3 extends over 17 amino acids. CDR1 and CDR2 from the germline V gene are SGHVS and FNYEAQ. The V end was cut by 1 base, the J end by 0 bases, with 13 bases between. The CDR3 sequence: CASSLGGGRYSNQPQHF. The DNA for the CDR3 is TGTGCCAGCAGCTTAGGGGGGGGTAGGTATAGCAATCAGCCCCAGCATTTT.

V and J are TRBV5-5 and TRBJ2-7; D perhaps matches TRBD2 (5 bases). The CDR3 spans 13 residues. Germline assignment: CDR1 SGHKS and CDR2 YYEKEE (reference sequence). The V end lost 2 bases, the J end lost 3 bases, and 9 bases lay between the germline ends. CDR3 amino acids: CASSFYGDYEQYF. The DNA for the CDR3 is TGTGCCAGCAGCTTCTACGGGGACTACGAGCAGTACTTC.

The gene calls are TRBV6-1 and TRBJ2-7, with D tentatively TRBD1 (6 bases). Trimming shortened V by 6 bases and J by 5 bases, and 17 bases separated the two germline ends. The germline V gene has CDR1 MNHNS and CDR2 SASEGT. CDR3 length: 14 residues. The CDR3 region is CASSYNGDINEQYF. The DNA of the CDR3 is TGTGCCAGCAGCTATAACGGGGACATAAACGAGCAGTACTTC.

This chain joins TRBV11-2 and TRBJ2-2; D uncertain. The CDR3 runs to 13 residues. The V gene's germline CDR1 is SGHAT and CDR2 FQNNGV. Between the trimmed V and J ends, which lost 0 bases and 6 bases, there was a span of 5 bases. The CDR3 is CASSLDVSGELFF. In nucleotides, the CDR3 is TGTGCCAGCAGCTTAGACGTATCCGGGGAGCTGTTTTTT.

This chain connects TRBV7-9 to TRBJ1-2; D may be TRBD1 (6 bases). Germline V gene data show CDR1 as SEHNR and CDR2 as FQNEAQ (reference sequence). This CDR3 is 14 amino acids long. The germline V and J ends were trimmed by 4 bases and 8 bases, with 17 bases remaining between them. The CDR3 DNA is TGTGCCAGCAGCTCGCGGGGGGCGATCGGAGGCTACACCTTC. This encodes CASSSRGAIGGYTF. Together with reference TRBV7-9 and TRBJ1-2, the CDR3 gives the full variable domain: DTGVSQNPRHKITKRGQNVTFRCDPISEHNRLYWYRQTLGQGPEFLTYFQNEAQLEKSRLLSDRFSAERPKGSFSTLEIQRTEQGDSAMYLCASSSRGAIGGYTFGSGTRLTVV.